A single count supports the clone carrying this T cell receptor beta chain. One junction end does not reproduce the germline sequence, and a read error may be involved. This record comes from a study of blood T cell repertoires in COVID-19. About the study: Acute-phase and convalescent COVID-19 samples originated in the United States, Italy and Spain. Sources were T cells, B-cell-depleted T cells, or PBMCs; the material itself was cDNA or gDNA.

As processed by the authors: Amplification with reference gene primers provided the estimates of nucleated cell counts. Clones were read by immunoSEQ multiplex PCR, and TCRdb kept only the in-frame ones, dropping some. Clone size and the V and J calls come from that table; the DNA yielded D and trimming. The sample lists approximately 61,000 clones, roughly 84% occurring once. CDR3 size: 14 residues. Germline V gene lookup returns CDR1 MDHEN and CDR2 SYDVKM. The source material was peripheral blood. This clonotype was obtained from a woman aged 65 to 85 with acute or convalescent COVID-19. The chain combines TRBV28 with TRBJ2-2; weak D call: TRBD1 (5 bases). CDR3 sequence (DNA): TGTGCCACCAGTACAGGTGGCCTCACCGGGGAGCTGTTTTTT. Its translation: CATSTGGLTGELFF.